A single sample is the source of the 14 T cell receptor beta chains below, sequenced in a study of post-analysis software for immune sequencing data. General study findings and limits: In patients, about five TRBV segments were more frequent than in controls, with TRBV5-6, TRBV5-1 and TRBV20-1 among them.

The library was made from cDNA and included unique molecular identifiers. TCRdb processed the PCR reads anew with MiXCR; each CDR3 protein has one entry. Of hundreds of thousands of distinct CDR3 sequences listed, around 60% are singletons. These receptors' targets are unknown. The sequencing sample was made of blood. All receptors come from a girl aged 2-9 years with multiple sclerosis.

This clonotype came up a few times. The chain employs TRBV7-2 and TRBJ2-5; D perhaps matches TRBD1 (6 bases). The ends were cut back, 5 bases at V and 10 bases at J, with 20 bases in the middle. The CDR3 loop spans 14 amino acids. In germline, CDR1 is SGHTA, CDR2 FQGNSA. CDR3 protein: CASSPTQGPHYQYF. The DNA for the CDR3 is TGTGCCAGCAGCCCGACCCAGGGGCCCCATTACCAGTACTTC. Together with reference TRBV7-2 and TRBJ2-5, the CDR3 gives the full variable domain: GAGVSQSPSNKVTEKGKDVELRCDPISGHTALYWYRQSLGQGLEFLIYFQGNSAPDKSGLPSDRFSAERTGGSVSTLTIQRTQQEDSAVYLCASSPTQGPHYQYFGPGTRLLVL.

CDR3 DNA: TGTGCCAGCAGTGCTACAGGGGTCTACGAGCAGTACGTC. Residues: CASSATGVYEQYV. The genes are TRBV2 and TRBJ2-7; 7 positions agree with TRBD1. Looked up from germline, CDR1 is SNHLY and CDR2 is FYNNEI. V trimming: 4 bases; J trimming: 3 bases; junction bases outside the gene matches: 3. This CDR3 is built from 13 residues.

This chain links TRBV6-5 with TRBJ2-7; 7 bases agree with TRBD1. The J call could be wrong; TRBJ2-5 is a better fit for the DNA end. Germline assignment: CDR1 MNHEY and CDR2 SVGAGI. The CDR3 contains 13 residues. The CDR3 loop is CASIQGLGETQYF. The DNA of the CDR3 is TGTGCCAGCATACAGGGGCTGGGGGAGACCCAGTACTTC.

This chain uses TRBV21-1 with TRBJ2-3; the table's D call TRBD2 went unverified against the DNA. TRBV21-1 is designated a pseudogene. This CDR3 is built from 15 residues. In DNA, the CDR3 is TGTGCCAGCAGCACTGGGAGGGCAACGACAGATACGCAGTATTTT. This encodes CASSTGRATTDTQYF.

This clonotype was seen a few times. The V gene is TRBV2, the J gene TRBJ1-2, with D perhaps matching TRBD1 (6 bases). The germline V gene encodes CDR1 SNHLY and CDR2 FYNNEI. V was trimmed by 0 bases and J by 5 bases, leaving 10 bases between them. CDR3 size: 14 residues. The CDR3 region is CASSEARTAYGYTF. The CDR3 coding sequence is TGTGCCAGCAGTGAAGCGCGGACAGCTTATGGCTACACCTTC.

The V call is TRBV2, the J call TRBJ2-1; D unclear. The CDR3 totals 16 residues. The germline gives CDR1 SNHLY, CDR2 FYNNEI. V gave up 2 bases and J gave up 2 bases, with 13 bases separating them. In nucleotides, the CDR3 is TGTGCCAGCAGTGAATTTGGTTGGATTACCTACAATGAGCAGTTCTTC. It codes for CASSEFGWITYNEQFF. The whole variable domain, filled in from reference TRBV2 and TRBJ2-1, reads EPEVTQTPSHQVTQMGQEVILRCVPISNHLYFYWYRQILGQKVEFLVSFYNNEISEKSEIFDDQFSVERPDGSNFTLKIRSTKLEDSAMYFCASSEFGWITYNEQFFGPGTRLTVL.

In the case of this clonotype: A junction boundary mismatches the germline segment, possibly from a read error. The gene calls are TRBV5-1 and TRBJ2-3; no definite D call. Germline V CDR1 and CDR2: SGHRS, YFSETQ. This CDR3 is 15 amino acids long. The CDR3 DNA is TGTGCCAGCAGCTTAGGGCGGTCTAGCACAGATACGCAGTATTTT. Its protein product is CASSLGRSSTDTQYF.

This clonotype was observed a few times. This chain uses TRBV7-6 with TRBJ2-1, with 8 bases aligning to TRBD1. V shed 7 bases and J 4 bases; nucleotides not matched to a gene: 9. CDR3 length: 15 amino acids. The germline V gene has CDR1 SGHVS and CDR2 FNYEAQ. CDR3 bases: TGTGCCAGCACCCTAAGGACAGGGTCATACAATGAGCAGTTCTTC. Translated, it gives CASTLRTGSYNEQFF.

In its sample, this clonotype was seen a few times. The chain carries TRBV4-1 and TRBJ2-6; D gene unclear. The CDR3 contains 17 residues. CDR1 is MGHRA and CDR2 is YSYEKL in the germline V gene. V was shortened by 1 base and J by 0 bases, with 10 bases between the two germline ends. CDR3: CASSQVGQGSGANVLTF. The DNA for the CDR3 is TGCGCCAGCAGCCAAGTTGGGCAAGGCTCTGGGGCCAACGTCCTGACTTTC.

The V gene is TRBV12-3 or TRBV12-4, the J gene TRBJ2-3; 7 bases map to TRBD2. This CDR3 is built from 14 residues. With V trimmed by 6 bases and J by 8 bases, 11 bases remained unmatched. The CDR3 spells CASSRGEGGGTQYF. CDR3 DNA: TGTGCCAGCAGCCGAGGGGAGGGCGGGGGTACGCAGTATTTT.

J is TRBJ2-1 and V is TRBV5-1; D call uncertain. The V gene's germline CDR1 is SGHRS and CDR2 YFSETQ. The CDR3 contains 14 residues. The ends were cut back, 0 bases at V and 5 bases at J, with 9 bases in the middle. CDR3 protein: CASSLVPQNNEQFF. In DNA, the CDR3 is TGCGCCAGCAGCTTGGTCCCGCAGAACAATGAGCAGTTCTTC. The variable domain in full, completed from reference TRBV5-1 and TRBJ2-1, reads KAGVTQTPRYLIKTRGQQVTLSCSPISGHRSVSWYQQTPGQGLQFLFEYFSETQRNKGNFPGRFSGRQFSNSRSEMNVSTLELGDSALYLCASSLVPQNNEQFFGPGTRLTVL.

The CDR3 is CASKIQGDYNEQFF. In DNA form, the CDR3 reads TGCGCCAGCAAGATCCAGGGGGACTACAATGAGCAGTTCTTC. The chain is built from TRBV5-1 and TRBJ2-1; TRBD1 aligns across 7 bases. Unmatched junction bases numbered 6, after V lost 6 bases and J lost 3 bases. The CDR3 runs to 14 residues. Per germline, CDR1 SGHRS and CDR2 YFSETQ.

The CDR3 reads CSASRAGAFGDTQYF. The DNA of the CDR3 is TGCAGTGCTAGCCGAGCGGGGGCCTTCGGAGATACGCAGTATTTT. This chain joins TRBV20-1 and TRBJ2-3; TRBD2 aligns across 8 bases. V was pared by 3 bases and J by 5 bases, with 10 bases of the junction left unmatched. The CDR3 is 15 amino acids. CDR1 DFQATT and CDR2 SNEGSKA come from the germline V gene (reference sequence).

This clonotype was observed a few times. V gene TRBV4-1 combines with J gene TRBJ2-1; 7 bases map to TRBD2. Unmatched junction bases numbered 10, after V lost 0 bases and J lost 8 bases. In germline, CDR1 is MGHRA, CDR2 YSYEKL. The CDR3 is 16 residues long. This CDR3 reads CASSQDKRAGDHEQFF. The CDR3 DNA follows: TGCGCCAGCAGCCAAGATAAGAGGGCGGGAGACCATGAGCAGTTCTTC.